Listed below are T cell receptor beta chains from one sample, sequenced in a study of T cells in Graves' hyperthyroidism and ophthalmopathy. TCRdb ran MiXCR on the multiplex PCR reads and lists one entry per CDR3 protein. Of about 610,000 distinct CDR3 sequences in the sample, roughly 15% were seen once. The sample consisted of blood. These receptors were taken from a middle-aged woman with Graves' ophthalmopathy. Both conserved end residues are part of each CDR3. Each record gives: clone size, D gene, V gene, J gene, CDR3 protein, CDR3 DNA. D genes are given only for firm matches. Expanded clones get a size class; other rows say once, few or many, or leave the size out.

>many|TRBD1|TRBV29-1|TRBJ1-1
CSVDVTGGSTEAFF
TGCAGCGTAGACGTAACAGGGGGAAGTACTGAAGCTTTCTTT
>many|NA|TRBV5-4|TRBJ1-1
CASSSILGHEDRTEAFF
TGTGCCAGCAGCTCCATCTTGGGACACGAAGATCGGACTGAAGCTTTCTTT
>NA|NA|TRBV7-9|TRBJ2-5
CASSLVGMQETQYF
TGTGCCAGCAGCTTAGTAGGGATGCAAGAGACCCAGTACTTC
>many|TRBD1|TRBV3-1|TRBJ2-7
CASSRRDSLYEQYF
TGTGCCAGCAGCCGCCGGGACAGCCTATACGAGCAGTACTTC
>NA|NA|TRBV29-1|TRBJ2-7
CSVNRDDSYEQYF
TGCAGTGTAAACCGGGACGACTCCTACGAGCAGTACTTC
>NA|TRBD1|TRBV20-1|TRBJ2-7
CSARGGGQGDSYEQYF
TGCAGTGCTAGAGGTGGTGGACAGGGTGATTCCTACGAGCAGTACTTC
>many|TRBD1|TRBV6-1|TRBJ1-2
CASSDTGGYYGYTF
TGTGCCAGCAGTGATACAGGGGGCTACTATGGCTACACCTTC
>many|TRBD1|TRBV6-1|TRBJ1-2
CASRGQGAEYGYTF
TGTGCCAGCAGAGGACAGGGGGCCGAGTATGGCTACACCTTC
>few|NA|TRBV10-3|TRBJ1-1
CASRQAGDTEAFF
TGTGCCTCACGCCAGGCGGGGGATACTGAAGCTTTCTTT
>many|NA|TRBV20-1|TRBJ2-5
CSASPPGVRETQYF
TGCAGTGCTAGCCCGCCCGGAGTCCGCGAGACCCAGTACTTC
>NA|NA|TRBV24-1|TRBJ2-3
CATSDWMTDTQYF
TGTGCCACCAGTGATTGGATGACAGATACGCAGTATTTT
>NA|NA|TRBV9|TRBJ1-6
CASSVGEAGYSPLHF
TGTGCCAGCAGCGTAGGAGAGGCAGGATATTCACCCCTCCACTTT
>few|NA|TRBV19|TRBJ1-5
CASRQPYSNQPQHF
TGTGCCAGTAGACAGCCTTATAGCAATCAGCCCCAGCATTTT
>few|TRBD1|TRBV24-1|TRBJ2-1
CATSDRGTDYNEQFF
TGTGCCACCAGTGATAGGGGGACAGACTACAATGAGCAGTTCTTC
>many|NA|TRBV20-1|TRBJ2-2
CSAREGFTGELFF
TGCAGTGCTAGAGAGGGTTTCACCGGGGAGCTGTTTTTT
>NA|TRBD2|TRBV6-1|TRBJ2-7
CASSPPTSGAEQYF
TGTGCCAGCAGTCCTCCGACTAGCGGGGCCGAGCAGTACTTC
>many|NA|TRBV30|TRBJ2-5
CAWSVGEGGETQYF
TGTGCCTGGAGTGTAGGGGAGGGGGGGGAGACCCAGTACTTC
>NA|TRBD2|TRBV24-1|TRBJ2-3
CATSDLRAGGTDTQYF
TGTGCCACCAGTGATTTGCGAGCGGGAGGCACAGATACGCAGTATTTT
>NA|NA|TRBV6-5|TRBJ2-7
CASSFLPTYEQYF
TGTGCCAGCAGTTTTCTCCCCACCTACGAGCAGTACTTC
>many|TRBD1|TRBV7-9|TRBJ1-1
CASSLDRVIEAFF
TGTGCCAGCAGTCTAGACAGGGTAATTGAAGCTTTCTTT
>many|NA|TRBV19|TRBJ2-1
CASSGNLGSYNEQFF
TGTGCCAGTAGTGGAAATTTGGGGTCCTACAATGAGCAGTTCTTC
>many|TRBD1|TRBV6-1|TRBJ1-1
CASSTNRGTEAFF
TGTGCCAGCAGTACAAACAGGGGAACTGAAGCTTTCTTT
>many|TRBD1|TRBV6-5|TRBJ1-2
CASSYSGQGPSPYTF
TGTGCCAGCAGTTACTCGGGACAGGGGCCCAGCCCCTACACCTTC
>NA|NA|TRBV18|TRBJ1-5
CASSPNGVYSNQPQHF
TGTGCCAGCTCACCAAACGGGGTATATAGCAATCAGCCCCAGCATTTT